The T cell receptor beta chain under discussion was sequenced for a study of glioma-infiltrating T cells. At least ten counts were recorded for this clonotype. Amplification of TCR alpha and beta CDR3 regions from RNA used iRepertoire nested multiplex PCR. TCRdb independently ran MiXCR on the multiplex PCR reads; one entry per CDR3 protein. The sample lists about 410,000 distinct CDR3 sequences; 41% were seen once. CDR3 length: 11 residues. CDR1 is DFQATT, CDR2 SNEGSKA, per germline (reference sequence). Trimming shortened V by 7 bases and J by 9 bases, and 16 bases separated the two germline ends. This TCR came from a human donor with low-grade glioma or glioblastoma, undergoing nonglioma brain surgery, or in good health (not recorded which). Source material: glioma tissue, nonneoplastic brain tissue, or PBMCs (not recorded which). The V and J genes are TRBV20-1 and TRBJ2-7; TRBD1 might be the D (5 bases). The DNA for the CDR3 is TGCAGTGGCTTTGACAGCCGGATGCAGTACTTC. It is translated as CSGFDSRMQYF.